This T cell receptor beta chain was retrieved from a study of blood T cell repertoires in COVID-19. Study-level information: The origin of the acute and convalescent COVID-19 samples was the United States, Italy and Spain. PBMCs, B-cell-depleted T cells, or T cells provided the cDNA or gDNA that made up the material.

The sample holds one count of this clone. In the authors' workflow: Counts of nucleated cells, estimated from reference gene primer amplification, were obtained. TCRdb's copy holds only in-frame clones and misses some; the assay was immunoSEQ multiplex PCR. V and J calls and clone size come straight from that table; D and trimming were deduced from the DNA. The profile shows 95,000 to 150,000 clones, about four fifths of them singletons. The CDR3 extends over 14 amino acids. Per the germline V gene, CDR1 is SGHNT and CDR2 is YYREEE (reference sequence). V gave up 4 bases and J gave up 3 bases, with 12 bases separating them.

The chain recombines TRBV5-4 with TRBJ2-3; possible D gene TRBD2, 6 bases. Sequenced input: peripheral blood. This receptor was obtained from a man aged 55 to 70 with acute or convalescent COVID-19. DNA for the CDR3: TGTGCCAGCAGCCCCGGGAGAACGACAGATACGCAGTATTTT. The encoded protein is CASSPGRTTDTQYF.